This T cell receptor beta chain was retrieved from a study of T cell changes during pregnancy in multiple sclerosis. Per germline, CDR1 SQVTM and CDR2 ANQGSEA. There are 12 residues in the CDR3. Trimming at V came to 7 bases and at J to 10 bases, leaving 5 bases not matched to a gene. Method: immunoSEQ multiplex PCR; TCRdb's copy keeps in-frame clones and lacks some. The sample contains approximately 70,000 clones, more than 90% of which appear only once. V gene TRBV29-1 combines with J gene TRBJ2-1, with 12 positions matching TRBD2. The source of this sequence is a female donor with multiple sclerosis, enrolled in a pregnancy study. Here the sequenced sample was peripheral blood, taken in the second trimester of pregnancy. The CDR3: CSGTSGTPEQFF. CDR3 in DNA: TGCAGCGGGACTAGCGGGACCCCCGAGCAGTTCTTC.